Listed below are T cell receptor beta chains from one sample, sequenced in a study of CD8 T cells in Susac syndrome. TCRdb called the immunoSEQ multiplex PCR reads again in MiXCR, with one record for every CDR3 protein. This sample carries about 180,000 distinct CDR3 sequences, 85% to 95% of them seen once, and the ten largest clones take roughly 0.16%. The sequencing input was CD8+ T cells from PBMCs. These receptors were obtained from a human donor with multiple sclerosis. The CDR3 runs from the conserved cysteine through the conserved F or W. D genes are given only for firm matches. The size of a clone is reported for some rows only, either as once, few or many, or as a class for expanded clones.

v_call: TRBV29-1; d_call: -; clone_size: -; j_call: TRBJ2-2; cdr3_nt: TGCAGCGTTGTTGGAGGTGCCGGGGAGCTGTTTTTT; cdr3_aa: CSVVGGAGELFF
v_call: TRBV18; d_call: -; clone_size: -; j_call: TRBJ2-3; cdr3_nt: TGTGCCAGCTCACCCACTAGCTCACGGGGGACAGATACGCAGTATTTT; cdr3_aa: CASSPTSSRGTDTQYF
v_call: TRBV20-1; d_call: -; clone_size: -; j_call: TRBJ2-3; cdr3_nt: TGCAGTGCCCCGACCTCTGGCACGCAGTATTTT; cdr3_aa: CSAPTSGTQYF
v_call: TRBV4-2; d_call: TRBD2; clone_size: -; j_call: TRBJ2-7; cdr3_nt: TGTGCCAGCAGCCAGCTCCCCGGGGGACTAGCGGGAGGGCCGGGCGAGCAGTACTTC; cdr3_aa: CASSQLPGGLAGGPGEQYF
v_call: TRBV6-1; d_call: -; clone_size: -; j_call: TRBJ1-2; cdr3_nt: TGTGCCAGCAGTGAAGCCGGGGGGCTGTTGGATGGCTACACCTTC; cdr3_aa: CASSEAGGLLDGYTF
v_call: TRBV25-1; d_call: TRBD1; clone_size: -; j_call: TRBJ2-7; cdr3_nt: TGTGCCAGCACCACGGACAGGGTTGGGACCTACGAGCAGTACTTC; cdr3_aa: CASTTDRVGTYEQYF
v_call: TRBV7-9; d_call: -; clone_size: -; j_call: TRBJ1-1; cdr3_nt: TGTGCCAGCACTCCGGGAGGTGAAGCTTTCTTT; cdr3_aa: CASTPGGEAFF
v_call: TRBV5-1; d_call: -; clone_size: -; j_call: TRBJ1-2; cdr3_nt: TGCGCCAGCAGCCGGCTTGAGGAGGACGGCTACACCTTC; cdr3_aa: CASSRLEEDGYTF
v_call: TRBV3-1; d_call: TRBD2; clone_size: -; j_call: TRBJ2-1; cdr3_nt: TGTGCCAGCAGCCCGAGACTAGCGTCTTCTTCTTTTAATGAGCAGTTCTTC; cdr3_aa: CASSPRLASSSFNEQFF
v_call: TRBV14; d_call: -; clone_size: -; j_call: TRBJ2-7; cdr3_nt: TGTGCCAGCAGCTACGTCCACTACGAGCAGTACTTC; cdr3_aa: CASSYVHYEQYF
v_call: TRBV11-3; d_call: TRBD1; clone_size: -; j_call: TRBJ2-7; cdr3_nt: TGTGCCAGCAGCTTGGGGACCGGGACAGGGGCCTACGAGCAGTACTTC; cdr3_aa: CASSLGTGTGAYEQYF
v_call: TRBV2; d_call: -; clone_size: once; j_call: TRBJ2-7; cdr3_nt: TGTGCCAGCAGTGAACTGTTGGCAGCCTACGAGCAGTACTTC; cdr3_aa: CASSELLAAYEQYF
v_call: TRBV6-5; d_call: -; clone_size: -; j_call: TRBJ2-7; cdr3_nt: TGTGCCAGCAGTTACGTTGCGGCACCTACCTACGAGCAGTACTTC; cdr3_aa: CASSYVAAPTYEQYF
v_call: TRBV5-1; d_call: -; clone_size: -; j_call: TRBJ2-4; cdr3_nt: TGCGCCAGCAGAGACGGAAACTTAGCCAAAAACATTCAGTACTTC; cdr3_aa: CASRDGNLAKNIQYF
v_call: TRBV28; d_call: TRBD1; clone_size: few; j_call: TRBJ2-7; cdr3_nt: TGTGCCAGCAGTTACGGACAGGGCTACGAGCAGTACTTC; cdr3_aa: CASSYGQGYEQYF
v_call: TRBV20-1; d_call: -; clone_size: -; j_call: TRBJ2-4; cdr3_nt: TGCAGTGCTAGAGATTATGGACAGCTAGCCAAAAACATTCAGTACTTC; cdr3_aa: CSARDYGQLAKNIQYF
v_call: TRBV12-3/TRBV12-4; d_call: TRBD2; clone_size: once; j_call: TRBJ2-5; cdr3_nt: TGTGCCAGCAGCCTTAGACAGCGGGGCGACCAAGAGACCCAGTACTTC; cdr3_aa: CASSLRQRGDQETQYF
v_call: TRBV27; d_call: -; clone_size: -; j_call: TRBJ2-3; cdr3_nt: TGTGCCAGCAGTTTATCGATGGCAACAGATACGCAGTATTTT; cdr3_aa: CASSLSMATDTQYF
v_call: TRBV27; d_call: -; clone_size: -; j_call: TRBJ2-1; cdr3_nt: TGTGCCAGCATGGTTGGCGGGAATGAGCAGTTCTTC; cdr3_aa: CASMVGGNEQFF
v_call: TRBV10-3; d_call: -; clone_size: -; j_call: TRBJ1-1; cdr3_nt: TGTGCCACCAGACAGGCTTTGAACACTGAAGCTTTCTTT; cdr3_aa: CATRQALNTEAFF
v_call: TRBV11-2; d_call: -; clone_size: -; j_call: TRBJ1-2; cdr3_nt: TGTGCCAGCAGCTTAGTTCGGGGGGTAGATGGCTACACCTTC; cdr3_aa: CASSLVRGVDGYTF
v_call: TRBV29-1; d_call: TRBD2; clone_size: -; j_call: TRBJ2-1; cdr3_nt: TGCAGCGTCCGAGGGACTAGCGGGAACAATGAGCAGTTCTTC; cdr3_aa: CSVRGTSGNNEQFF
v_call: TRBV4-1; d_call: -; clone_size: -; j_call: TRBJ1-1; cdr3_nt: TGCGCCAGCAGCCAAGGCGGTTGGATGAACACTGAAGCTTTCTTT; cdr3_aa: CASSQGGWMNTEAFF
v_call: TRBV20-1; d_call: TRBD2; clone_size: -; j_call: TRBJ2-1; cdr3_nt: TGCAGTGCCGGACTAGCGGGATACAATGAGCAGTTCTTC; cdr3_aa: CSAGLAGYNEQFF
v_call: TRBV29-1; d_call: -; clone_size: -; j_call: TRBJ1-2; cdr3_nt: TGCAGCGTTGTGTCTGGGGTTGGCTACACCTTC; cdr3_aa: CSVVSGVGYTF
v_call: TRBV10-3; d_call: -; clone_size: -; j_call: TRBJ2-2; cdr3_nt: TGTGCCATCAGTGAGTCGGCAGCAGGGGAGCTGTTTTTT; cdr3_aa: CAISESAAGELFF
v_call: TRBV9; d_call: -; clone_size: -; j_call: TRBJ1-3; cdr3_nt: TGTGCCAGCAGCGTCTCGTGGTCTGGAAACACCATATATTTT; cdr3_aa: CASSVSWSGNTIYF
v_call: TRBV2; d_call: -; clone_size: -; j_call: TRBJ2-1; cdr3_nt: TGTGCCAGCAGTGAAACGTTGGCCAGGCTATTTTACAATGAGCAGTTCTTC; cdr3_aa: CASSETLARLFYNEQFF